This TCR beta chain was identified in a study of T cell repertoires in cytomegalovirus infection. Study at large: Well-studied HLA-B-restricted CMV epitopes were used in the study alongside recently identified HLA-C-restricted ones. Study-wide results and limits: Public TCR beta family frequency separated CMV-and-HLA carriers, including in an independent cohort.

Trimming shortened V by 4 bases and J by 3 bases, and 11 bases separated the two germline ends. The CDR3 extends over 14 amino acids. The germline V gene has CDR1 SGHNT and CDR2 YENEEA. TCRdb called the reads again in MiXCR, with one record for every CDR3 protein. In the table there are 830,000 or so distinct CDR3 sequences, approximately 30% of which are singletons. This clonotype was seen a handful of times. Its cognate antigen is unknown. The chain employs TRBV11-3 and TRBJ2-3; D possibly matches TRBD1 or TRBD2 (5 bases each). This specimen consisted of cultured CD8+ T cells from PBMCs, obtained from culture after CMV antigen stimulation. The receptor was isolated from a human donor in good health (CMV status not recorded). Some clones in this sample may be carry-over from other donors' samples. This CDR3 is CASSSRDGTDTQYF. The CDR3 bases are TGTGCCAGCAGCTCCCGGGACGGAACAGATACGCAGTATTTT. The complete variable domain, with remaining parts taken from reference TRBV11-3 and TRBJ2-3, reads EAGVVQSPRYKIIEKKQPVAFWCNPISGHNTLYWYLQNLGQGPELLIRYENEEAVDDSQLPKDRFSAERLKGVDSTLKIQPAELGDSAVYLCASSSRDGTDTQYFGPGTRLTVL.